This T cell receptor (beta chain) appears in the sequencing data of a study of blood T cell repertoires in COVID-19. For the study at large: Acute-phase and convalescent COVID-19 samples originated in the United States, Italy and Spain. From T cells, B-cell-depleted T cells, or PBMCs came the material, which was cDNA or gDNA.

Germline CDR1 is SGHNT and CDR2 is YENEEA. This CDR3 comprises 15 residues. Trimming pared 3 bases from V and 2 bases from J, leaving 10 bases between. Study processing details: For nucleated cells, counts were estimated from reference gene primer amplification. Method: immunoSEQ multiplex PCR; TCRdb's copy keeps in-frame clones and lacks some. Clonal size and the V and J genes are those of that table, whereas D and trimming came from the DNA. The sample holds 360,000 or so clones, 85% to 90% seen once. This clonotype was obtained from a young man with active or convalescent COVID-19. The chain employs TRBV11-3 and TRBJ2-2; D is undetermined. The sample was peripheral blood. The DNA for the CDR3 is TGTGCCAGCAGCTTTGGCGCGGTCAACACCGGGGAGCTGTTTTTT. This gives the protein CASSFGAVNTGELFF.